The source of this TCR beta chain is a study of blood T cell repertoires in COVID-19. Study-wide background: Acute-phase and convalescent COVID-19 samples originated in the United States, Italy and Spain. The analysed material was cDNA or gDNA that came from T cells, B-cell-depleted T cells, or PBMCs.

In the original workflow: Amplifying reference gene primers gave estimates of nucleated cell counts. Libraries were prepared by immunoSEQ multiplex PCR; TCRdb keeps only in-frame clonotypes and omits some of them. That table gives V, J and clone size, and the DNA gave D and trimming. The table includes over 250,000 clones, roughly 89% detected once. Participants spanned ages about 18 to 90 years and resided in about 25 US areas. Sequencing was carried out using PBMCs or T cells enriched from blood (not recorded which). The receptor's source is a woman aged 55-69 years who had recovered from COVID-19.

CDR3: CASSLSGTSGAYEQYF. CDR3 sequence (DNA): TGTGCCAGCAGTTTAAGCGGGACTAGCGGAGCCTACGAGCAGTACTTC. V and J are TRBV28 and TRBJ2-7; 11 nucleotides match TRBD2. In germline, CDR1 is MDHEN, CDR2 SYDVKM. The CDR3 consists of 16 residues. V gave up 2 bases and J gave up 2 bases; unmatched junction bases: 5.